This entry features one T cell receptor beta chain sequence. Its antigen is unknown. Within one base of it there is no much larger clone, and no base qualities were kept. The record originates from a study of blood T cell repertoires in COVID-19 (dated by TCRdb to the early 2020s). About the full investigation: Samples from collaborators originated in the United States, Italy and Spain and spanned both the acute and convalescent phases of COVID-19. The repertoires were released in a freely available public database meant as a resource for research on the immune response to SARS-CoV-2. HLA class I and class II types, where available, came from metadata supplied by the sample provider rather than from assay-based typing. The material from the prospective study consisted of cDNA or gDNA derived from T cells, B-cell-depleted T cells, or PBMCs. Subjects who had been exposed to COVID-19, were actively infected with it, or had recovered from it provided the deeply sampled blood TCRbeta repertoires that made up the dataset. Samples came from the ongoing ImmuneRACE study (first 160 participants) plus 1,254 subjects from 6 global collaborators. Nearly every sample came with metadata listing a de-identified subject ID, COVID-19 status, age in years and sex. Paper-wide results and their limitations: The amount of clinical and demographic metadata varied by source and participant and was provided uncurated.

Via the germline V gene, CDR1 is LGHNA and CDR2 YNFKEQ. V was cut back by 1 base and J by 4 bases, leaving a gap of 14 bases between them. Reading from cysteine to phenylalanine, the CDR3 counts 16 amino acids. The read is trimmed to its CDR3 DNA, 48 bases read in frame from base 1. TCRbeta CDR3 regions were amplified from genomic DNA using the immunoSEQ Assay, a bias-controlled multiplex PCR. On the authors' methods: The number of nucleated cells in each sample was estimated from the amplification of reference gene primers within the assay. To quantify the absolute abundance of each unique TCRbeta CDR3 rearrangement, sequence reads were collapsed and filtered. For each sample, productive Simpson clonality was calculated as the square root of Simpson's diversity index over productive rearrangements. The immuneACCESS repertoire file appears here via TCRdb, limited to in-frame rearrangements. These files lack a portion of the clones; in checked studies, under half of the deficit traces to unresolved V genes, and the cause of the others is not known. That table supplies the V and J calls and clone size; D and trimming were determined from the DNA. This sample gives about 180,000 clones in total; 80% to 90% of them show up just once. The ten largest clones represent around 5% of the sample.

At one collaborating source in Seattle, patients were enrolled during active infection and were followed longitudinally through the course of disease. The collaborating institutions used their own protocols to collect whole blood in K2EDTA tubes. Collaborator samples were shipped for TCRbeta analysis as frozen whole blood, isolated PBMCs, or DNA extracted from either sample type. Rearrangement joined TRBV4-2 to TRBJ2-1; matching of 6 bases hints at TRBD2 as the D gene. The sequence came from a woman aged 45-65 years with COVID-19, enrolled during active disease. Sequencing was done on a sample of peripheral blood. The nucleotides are TGTGCCAGCAGCCAAGTAGATCTAGCGAGGTACAATGAGCAGTTCTTC. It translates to CASSQVDLARYNEQFF.